The 6 T cell receptor beta chains below were found in one sample sequenced in a study of CXCR3-negative and CXCR3-positive naive CD8 T cells (dated by TCRdb to between 2018 and 2021). What the research found in general, with its limitations: Compared with CXCR3-negative naive cells, CXCR3-positive naive cells had TRB CDR3s with higher hydrophobicity (lower Kidera factor 4), lower energy, and higher strength and volume indices.

Data came from a NextSeq 550. The Human TCR Profiling Kit (MiLaboratory) was used to prepare UMI-labeled 5' RACE TRB cDNA libraries. One entry per CDR3 protein sequence results from the TCRdb reprocessing of the reads, with DNA left out. The sample has around 140,000 distinct CDR3 sequences on record. The top ten constitute around 0.37% of the sample. These receptors' targets are unknown. Sequences were obtained from naive CXCR3+ CD8+ T cells from blood. What the cell subset or site label conveys for this sample: CD45RO-CCR7+CD27+CD95- naive CD8+ T cells expressing CXCR3 (TNR3+). The receptors here all came from a human donor in good health. Some clones in this sample may be carry-over from other donors' samples.

V is TRBV9 and J is TRBJ2-7; TCRdb designates TRBD1, a call that cannot be tested without DNA. Per germline, CDR1 SGDLS and CDR2 YYNGEE. This CDR3 is built from 15 residues. The CDR3 reads CASSVYSGGGYEQYF.

V and J are TRBV28 and TRBJ1-2; TCRdb's D gene call, TRBD1, goes unchecked for lack of DNA. The CDR3 totals 14 residues. The germline gives CDR1 MDHEN, CDR2 SYDVKM. Here the CDR3 reads CASSPNRGYYGYTF.

This chain joins TRBV28 and TRBJ2-7. Germline lookup yields CDR1 MDHEN and CDR2 SYDVKM. This CDR3 has 12 amino acids. Here the CDR3 reads CASSPGHYEQYF.

This rearrangement joins TRBV2 to TRBJ2-4; the D call of TRBD2 rests on TCRdb alone, since no DNA is present to check it. Looked up from germline, CDR1 is SNHLY and CDR2 is FYNNEI. The CDR3 is made up of 14 amino acids. The CDR3 reads CASADSGLQNIQYF.

The V call is TRBV12-3 or TRBV12-4, the J call TRBJ1-1. The CDR3 runs to 14 residues. The CDR3 reads CASKPANMNTEAFF.

The CDR3 is CASSQADRSYEQYF. The gene calls are TRBV4-3 and TRBJ2-7. Germline V CDR1 and CDR2: LGHNA, YSLEER. The CDR3 loop spans 14 amino acids.